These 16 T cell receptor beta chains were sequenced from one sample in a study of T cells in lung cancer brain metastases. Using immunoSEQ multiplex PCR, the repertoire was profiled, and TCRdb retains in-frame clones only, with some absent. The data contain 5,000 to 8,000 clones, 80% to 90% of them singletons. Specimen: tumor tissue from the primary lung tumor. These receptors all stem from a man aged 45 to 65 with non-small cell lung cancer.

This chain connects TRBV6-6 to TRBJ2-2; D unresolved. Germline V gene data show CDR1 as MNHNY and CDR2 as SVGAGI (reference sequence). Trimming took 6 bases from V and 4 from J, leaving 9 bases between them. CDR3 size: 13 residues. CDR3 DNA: TGTGCCAGCAGGGACCCCCTCACCGGGGAGCTGTTTTTT. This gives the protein CASRDPLTGELFF.

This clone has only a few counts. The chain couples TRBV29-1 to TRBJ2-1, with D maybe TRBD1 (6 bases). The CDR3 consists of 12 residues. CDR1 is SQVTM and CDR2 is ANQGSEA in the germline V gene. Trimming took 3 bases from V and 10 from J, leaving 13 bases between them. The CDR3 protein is CSVEVAGDEQFF. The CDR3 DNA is TGCAGCGTTGAGGTTGCAGGGGACGAGCAGTTCTTC.

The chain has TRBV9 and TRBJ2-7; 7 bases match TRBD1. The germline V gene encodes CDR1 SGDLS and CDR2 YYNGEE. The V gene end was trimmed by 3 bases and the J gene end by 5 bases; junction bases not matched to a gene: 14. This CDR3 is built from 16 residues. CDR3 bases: TGTGCCAGCAGCGAAGATGGACAGGCCAGGGTTGACGAGCAGTACTTC. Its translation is CASSEDGQARVDEQYF.

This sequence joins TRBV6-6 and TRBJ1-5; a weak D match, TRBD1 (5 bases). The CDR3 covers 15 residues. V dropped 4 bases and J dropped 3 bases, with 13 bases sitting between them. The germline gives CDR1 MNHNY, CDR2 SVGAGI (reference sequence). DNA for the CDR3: TGTGCCAGCAGTTTATTGGGGCCCCTCAATCAGCCCCAGCATTTT. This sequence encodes CASSLLGPLNQPQHF.

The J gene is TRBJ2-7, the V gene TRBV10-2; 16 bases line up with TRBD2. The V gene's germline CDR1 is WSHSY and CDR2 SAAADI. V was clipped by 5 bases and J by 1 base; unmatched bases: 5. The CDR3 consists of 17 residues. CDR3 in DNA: TGCGCCAGCAGTCCGGGACTAGCGGGGGGGCGATCCTACGAGCAGTACTTC. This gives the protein CASSPGLAGGRSYEQYF.

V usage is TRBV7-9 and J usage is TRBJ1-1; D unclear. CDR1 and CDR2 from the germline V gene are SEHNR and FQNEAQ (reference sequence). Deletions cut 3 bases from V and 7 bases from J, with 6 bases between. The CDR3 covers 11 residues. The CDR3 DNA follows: TGTGCCAGCAGCTTTGGTGGTGAAGCTTTCTTT. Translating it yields CASSFGGEAFF. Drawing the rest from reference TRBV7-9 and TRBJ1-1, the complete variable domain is DTGVSQNPRHKITKRGQNVTFRCDPISEHNRLYWYRQTLGQGPEFLTYFQNEAQLEKSRLLSDRFSAERPKGSFSTLEIQRTEQGDSAMYLCASSFGGEAFFGQGTRLTVV.

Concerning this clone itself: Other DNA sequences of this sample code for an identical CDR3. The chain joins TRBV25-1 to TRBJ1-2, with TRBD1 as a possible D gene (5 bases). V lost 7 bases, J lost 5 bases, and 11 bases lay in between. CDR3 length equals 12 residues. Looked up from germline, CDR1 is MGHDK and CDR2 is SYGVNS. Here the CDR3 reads CASMQGEYGYTF. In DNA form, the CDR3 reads TGTGCCAGCATGCAGGGAGAGTATGGCTACACCTTC.

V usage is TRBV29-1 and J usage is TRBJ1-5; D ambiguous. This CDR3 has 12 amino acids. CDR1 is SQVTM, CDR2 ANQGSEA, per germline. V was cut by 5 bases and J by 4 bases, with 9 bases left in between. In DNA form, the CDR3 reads TGCAGCGTTATGACGGGTAATCAGCCCCAGCATTTT. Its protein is CSVMTGNQPQHF.

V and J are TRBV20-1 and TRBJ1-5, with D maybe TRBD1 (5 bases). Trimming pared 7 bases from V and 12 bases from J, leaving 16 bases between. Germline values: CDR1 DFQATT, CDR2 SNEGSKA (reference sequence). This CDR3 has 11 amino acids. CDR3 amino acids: CSGTLAGLQHF. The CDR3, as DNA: TGCAGTGGGACATTGGCGGGACTCCAGCATTTT.

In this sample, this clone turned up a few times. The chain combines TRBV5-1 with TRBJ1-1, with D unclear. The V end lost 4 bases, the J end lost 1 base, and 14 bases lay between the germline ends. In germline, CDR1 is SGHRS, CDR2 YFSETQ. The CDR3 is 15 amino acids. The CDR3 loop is CASSAPGSANTEAFF. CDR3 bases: TGCGCCAGCAGCGCACCCGGGTCTGCGAACACTGAAGCTTTCTTT.

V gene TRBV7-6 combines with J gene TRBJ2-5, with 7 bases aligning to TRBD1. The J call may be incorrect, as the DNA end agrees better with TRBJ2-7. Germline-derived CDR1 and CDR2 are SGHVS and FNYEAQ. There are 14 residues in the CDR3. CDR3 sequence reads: CASSLDYRGYEQYF. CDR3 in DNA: TGTGCCAGCAGCTTAGACTACAGGGGCTACGAGCAGTACTTC.

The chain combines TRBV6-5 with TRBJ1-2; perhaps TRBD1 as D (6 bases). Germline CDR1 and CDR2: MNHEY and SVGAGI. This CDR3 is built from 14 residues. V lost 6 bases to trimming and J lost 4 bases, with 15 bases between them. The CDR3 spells CASRPGDSGYGYTF. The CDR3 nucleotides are TGTGCCAGCAGGCCAGGGGATTCGGGCTATGGCTACACCTTC.

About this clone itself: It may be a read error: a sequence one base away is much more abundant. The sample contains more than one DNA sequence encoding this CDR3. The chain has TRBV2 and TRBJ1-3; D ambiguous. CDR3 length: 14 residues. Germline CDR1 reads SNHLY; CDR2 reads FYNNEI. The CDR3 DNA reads TGTGCCAGCAGTGAGGCGCCGACTGGAAACACTATATATTTT. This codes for CASSEAPTGNTIYF.

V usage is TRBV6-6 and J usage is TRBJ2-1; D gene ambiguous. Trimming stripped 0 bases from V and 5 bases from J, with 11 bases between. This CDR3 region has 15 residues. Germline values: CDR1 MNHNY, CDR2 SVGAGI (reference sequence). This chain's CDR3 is CASSYSISVNNEQFF. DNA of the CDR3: TGTGCCAGCAGTTACTCGATCTCAGTTAACAATGAGCAGTTCTTC.

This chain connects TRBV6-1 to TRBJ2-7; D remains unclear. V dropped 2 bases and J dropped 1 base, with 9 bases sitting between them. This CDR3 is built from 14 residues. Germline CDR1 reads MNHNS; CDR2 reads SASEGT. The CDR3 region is CASSETRDSYEQYF. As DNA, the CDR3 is TGTGCCAGCAGTGAAACCCGTGATTCCTACGAGCAGTACTTC.

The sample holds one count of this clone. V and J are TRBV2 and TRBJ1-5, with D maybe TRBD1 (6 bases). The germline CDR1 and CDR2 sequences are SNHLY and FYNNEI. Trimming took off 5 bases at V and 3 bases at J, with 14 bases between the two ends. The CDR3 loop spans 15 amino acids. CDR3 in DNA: TGTGCCAGCAGTTGGGGGGCAGGGCCCAATCAGCCCCAGCATTTT. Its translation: CASSWGAGPNQPQHF.